The rows below give T cell receptor beta chains drawn from one sample of a study of blood T cell repertoires in COVID-19. Profiling relied on immunoSEQ multiplex PCR, and the TCRdb table lists in-frame clones only, not all of them. The sample carries about 270,000 clones, around 88% recorded once. Sample: PBMCs or T cells enriched from blood (not recorded which). These receptor sequences come from a woman aged 40 to 49 with acute COVID-19. The CDR3 runs from the conserved cysteine through the conserved F or W. The D gene is left open where the match is weak. Clone size is not always given. Where it is, it says once, few, many or a class for expanded clones.

DNA,CDR3,V,J,D,size
TGTGCCAGCAGCTATGCTAGCGGGCCTAGCACAGATACGCAGTATTTT,CASSYASGPSTDTQYF,TRBV7-8,TRBJ2-3,TRBD2,.
TGCGCCAGCAGCTTGGGTGTCCGAGCTAACTATGGCTACACCTTC,CASSLGVRANYGYTF,TRBV5-1,TRBJ1-2,.,.
TGTGCCAGTAGCCTAATACCGGGACAGGGAAACACCATATATTTT,CASSLIPGQGNTIYF,TRBV19,TRBJ1-3,TRBD1,few
TGTGCCAGCAGCCCGACAGGGAGGACTGAAGCTTTCTTT,CASSPTGRTEAFF,TRBV7-3,TRBJ1-1,TRBD1,once
TGTGCCAGCTCACCTCGGGGTCAGGCACTCTCTGGAAACACCATATATTTT,CASSPRGQALSGNTIYF,TRBV18,TRBJ1-3,.,.
TGTGCCAGCAGCCGACAGGGACTTGAAGCTTTCTTT,CASSRQGLEAFF,TRBV5-4,TRBJ1-1,TRBD1,.
TGTGCCAGCAGCTCCGGACTAGCGGGAGGGGGAGAGACCCAGTACTTC,CASSSGLAGGGETQYF,TRBV7-9,TRBJ2-5,TRBD2,.
TGTGCCAGCAGTTCCTTAGGGGTCGTGAACACTGAAGCTTTCTTT,CASSSLGVVNTEAFF,TRBV2,TRBJ1-1,.,.
TGTGCCAGCAGCCTCCGGGGACATTCAACTAGGGGCTACACCTTC,CASSLRGHSTRGYTF,TRBV3-1/TRBV3-2,TRBJ1-2,.,.
TGTGCCAGCAGCGACCACAGGGATAGCCCAGATACGCAGTATTTT,CASSDHRDSPDTQYF,TRBV7-8,TRBJ2-3,.,few
TGTGCCAGCTCACCACGTACAATGACAGGGGGAGCAGACAATGAGCAGTTCTTC,CASSPRTMTGGADNEQFF,TRBV18,TRBJ2-1,TRBD1,.
TGTGCCAGCTCACCTGGGGCGCGTGAAAAACTGTTTTTT,CASSPGAREKLFF,TRBV18,TRBJ1-4,.,.
TGCGCCAGCAGTCAATTATTAGGATGGCTAGCGGGATACAATGAGCAGTTCTTC,CASSQLLGWLAGYNEQFF,TRBV23-1,TRBJ2-1,TRBD2,.
TGCAGTGCTAGTGCAGACAGGGGGTTGAACACTGAAGCTTTCTTT,CSASADRGLNTEAFF,TRBV20-1,TRBJ1-1,TRBD1,few
TGTGCCAGCAAACAGAACTCTGGAAACACCATATATTTT,CASKQNSGNTIYF,TRBV11-2,TRBJ1-3,.,.
TGTGCCACCAGTGCGAAACTAGCGGGAGAAATAAATGAGCAGTTCTTC,CATSAKLAGEINEQFF,TRBV24-1,TRBJ2-1,TRBD2,.
TGCAGCGTCCCAAACGGACTAGCGGCAACCCAAGAGACCCAGTACTTC,CSVPNGLAATQETQYF,TRBV29-1,TRBJ2-5,TRBD2,.
TGCGCCAGCGGCCTAACAGGGGCCCCCCAATACAATGAGCAGTTCTTC,CASGLTGAPQYNEQFF,TRBV5-1,TRBJ2-1,TRBD1,few
TGTGCCGGAAGACCAGCGGGACTTAACTATGGCTACACCTTC,CAGRPAGLNYGYTF,TRBV28,TRBJ1-2,.,.
TGTGCCAGCTCACCATATTGGGGCGCGATGAACACTGAAGCTTTCTTT,CASSPYWGAMNTEAFF,TRBV18,TRBJ1-1,.,.